This TCR beta chain was obtained from a study of T cells in Graves' hyperthyroidism and ophthalmopathy. In the study overall: Peripheral blood was secured at the point of initial diagnosis, before any treatment. Study observations and caveats: A 13 V-J signature model discriminated ophthalmopathy versus stable hyperthyroidism.

As for this clonotype: The antigen is unknown.

Regions amplified from RNA transcripts were the TCR beta CDR3 regions. A set of HTBI primers served as the primers for a first-round RT-PCR of the TCR CDR3. TCRdb reprocessed the multiplex PCR reads via MiXCR and lists one record per CDR3 protein. This table holds approximately 510,000 distinct CDR3 sequences, around 21% found once. Deletions cut 7 bases from V and 0 bases from J, with 16 bases between. This CDR3 contains 16 residues. CDR1 is SQVTM, CDR2 ANQGSEA, per germline. Sequencing was done on a sample of blood. V and J are TRBV29-1 and TRBJ2-6; maybe TRBD1 (5 bases). The clonotype was recovered from a man younger than 35 with Graves' hyperthyroidism. The CDR3 loop is CSAIQGRDSGANVLTF. The CDR3 region has the DNA TGCAGCGCAATTCAGGGTCGAGACTCTGGGGCCAACGTCCTGACTTTC.